Each of the 9 T cell receptor beta chains below was sequenced from the same sample in a study of shared clonotypes between healthy human individuals. Here immunoSEQ multiplex PCR was the method, and the copy in TCRdb shows in-frame clones only, minus some. The sample carries more than 2 million clones, roughly 94% recorded once. Naive CD8 cells were CD45RO-negative, positively selected for CCR7, excluding terminally differentiated effector memory CD45RA+ cells. The sample consisted of naive CD8+ T cells sorted from blood. Receptors were obtained from a man between 18 and 29 years old in good health.

V and J are TRBV4-2 and TRBJ1-1, with a weak D call TRBD1 (5 bases). Germline assignment: CDR1 LGHNA and CDR2 YNFKEQ. The ends were cut back, 4 bases at V and 5 bases at J, with 14 bases in the middle. CDR3 length: 14 amino acids. In DNA, the CDR3 is TGTGCCAGCAGCCGGGGGACTGGGGGGACTGAAGCTTTCTTT. It codes for CASSRGTGGTEAFF.

The chain recombines TRBV27 with TRBJ1-2; D possibly corresponds to TRBD1 (6 bases). The CDR3 is 13 amino acids. Trimming left V 3 bases short and J 7 bases short, with 12 bases between. Germline CDR1 MNHEY, CDR2 SMNVEV (reference sequence). For the CDR3, the DNA is TGTGCCAGCAGTTTTGTGGGGGCCGGTGGCTACACCTTC. Its protein product is CASSFVGAGGYTF.

V is TRBV4-2 and J is TRBJ1-5; no firm D call. This CDR3 region has 17 residues. Trimming cost V 0 bases and J 3 bases, with 15 bases left between them. Germline CDR1 is LGHNA and CDR2 is YNFKEQ. CDR3 in amino acids: CASSQDLGGGDNQPQHF. The CDR3 nucleotides are TGTGCCAGCAGCCAAGATTTAGGAGGCGGCGACAATCAGCCCCAGCATTTT.

Concerning this clone itself: Within the sample, other DNA sequences also encode this same CDR3. This sequence joins TRBV4-1 and TRBJ2-2; 8 nucleotides agree with TRBD2. J lost 3 bases, V lost 4 bases, and 4 bases had no gene match. The germline CDR1 and CDR2 sequences are MGHRA and YSYEKL. This CDR3 is built from 15 residues. The CDR3 reads CASSPSGGDTGELFF. CDR3 DNA sequence: TGCGCCAGCAGCCCCTCCGGGGGGGACACCGGGGAGCTGTTTTTT.

For the CDR3, the DNA is TGTGCCATCAGTGTCGAATGGGTCGAGCAGTACTTC. Amino acid sequence: CAISVEWVEQYF. The rearrangement links TRBV10-3 to TRBJ2-7; no definite D call. V lost 4 bases and J lost 6, with 10 bases in between. Germline lookup yields CDR1 ENHRY and CDR2 SYGVKD. The CDR3 contains 12 residues.

This rearrangement joins TRBV7-9 to TRBJ1-1; weak D call: TRBD1 (6 bases). V lost 4 bases and J 0 bases, leaving 21 bases between the germline ends. The CDR3 loop spans 18 amino acids. CDR1 and CDR2 from the germline V gene are SEHNR and FQNEAQ (reference sequence). The CDR3 nucleotides are TGTGCCAGCAGCTCCGAGGGGGGGCCCCTAATTTTGAACACTGAAGCTTTCTTT. Residues: CASSSEGGPLILNTEAFF.

V usage is TRBV2 and J usage is TRBJ2-2; TRBD1 aligns across 7 bases. This CDR3 comprises 15 residues. CDR1 and CDR2 from the germline V gene are SNHLY and FYNNEI. V gave up 6 bases and J gave up 4 bases; unmatched junction bases: 8. CDR3 amino acids: CASRRTTGATGELFF. Written as DNA, the CDR3 is TGTGCCAGCAGGCGAACCACAGGGGCCACCGGGGAGCTGTTTTTT.

The chain uses TRBV2 and TRBJ2-5; 7 bases are shared with TRBD2. CDR3 length: 15 residues. J lost 2 bases, V lost 6 bases, and 9 bases had no gene match. CDR1 is SNHLY and CDR2 is FYNNEI in the germline V gene. Here the CDR3 DNA reads TGTGCCAGCAGGGGCGGGGGACTGATACAAGAGACCCAGTACTTC. This sequence encodes CASRGGGLIQETQYF.

This rearrangement joins TRBV5-6 to TRBJ2-7; 10 nucleotides agree with TRBD2. The CDR3 length is 15 residues. The V gene end was trimmed by 4 bases and the J gene end by 3 bases; junction bases not matched to a gene: 7. The germline gives CDR1 SGHDT, CDR2 YYEEEE. In nucleotides, the CDR3 is TGTGCCAGCAGCACATTAGCGGGGGGCCTCTACGAGCAGTACTTC. It codes for CASSTLAGGLYEQYF. The full variable domain, rest sourced from reference TRBV5-6 and TRBJ2-7, is DAGVTQSPTHLIKTRGQQVTLRCSPKSGHDTVSWYQQALGQGPQFIFQYYEEEERQRGNFPDRFSGHQFPNYSSELNVNALLLGDSALYLCASSTLAGGLYEQYFGPGTRLTVT.